The subject of this entry is one T cell receptor (beta chain). This entry is derived from a study of CD8 T cells in Susac syndrome. It was with random hexamers that about 0.45 to 1 ug RNA was reverse transcribed. TCRdb used MiXCR to reprocess the immunoSEQ multiplex PCR reads, holding one entry per CDR3 protein. The repertoire includes roughly 150,000 distinct CDR3 sequences, around 95% of them detected once, and about 0.15% sits in the top ten. The V gene lost 5 bases and the J gene lost 1 base, with 21 bases spanning the gap. Germline V gene lookup returns CDR1 SGDLS and CDR2 YYNGEE. The CDR3 covers 17 residues.

V usage is TRBV9 and J usage is TRBJ1-1; tentatively, D is TRBD1 (6 bases). Source material: CD8+ T cells from PBMCs. The sequence was obtained from a human donor with multiple sclerosis. CDR3 nucleotide sequence: TGTGCCAGCAGGAGAGATGACAGGTTCGGTCCGAACACTGAAGCTTTCTTT. This gives the protein CASRRDDRFGPNTEAFF.